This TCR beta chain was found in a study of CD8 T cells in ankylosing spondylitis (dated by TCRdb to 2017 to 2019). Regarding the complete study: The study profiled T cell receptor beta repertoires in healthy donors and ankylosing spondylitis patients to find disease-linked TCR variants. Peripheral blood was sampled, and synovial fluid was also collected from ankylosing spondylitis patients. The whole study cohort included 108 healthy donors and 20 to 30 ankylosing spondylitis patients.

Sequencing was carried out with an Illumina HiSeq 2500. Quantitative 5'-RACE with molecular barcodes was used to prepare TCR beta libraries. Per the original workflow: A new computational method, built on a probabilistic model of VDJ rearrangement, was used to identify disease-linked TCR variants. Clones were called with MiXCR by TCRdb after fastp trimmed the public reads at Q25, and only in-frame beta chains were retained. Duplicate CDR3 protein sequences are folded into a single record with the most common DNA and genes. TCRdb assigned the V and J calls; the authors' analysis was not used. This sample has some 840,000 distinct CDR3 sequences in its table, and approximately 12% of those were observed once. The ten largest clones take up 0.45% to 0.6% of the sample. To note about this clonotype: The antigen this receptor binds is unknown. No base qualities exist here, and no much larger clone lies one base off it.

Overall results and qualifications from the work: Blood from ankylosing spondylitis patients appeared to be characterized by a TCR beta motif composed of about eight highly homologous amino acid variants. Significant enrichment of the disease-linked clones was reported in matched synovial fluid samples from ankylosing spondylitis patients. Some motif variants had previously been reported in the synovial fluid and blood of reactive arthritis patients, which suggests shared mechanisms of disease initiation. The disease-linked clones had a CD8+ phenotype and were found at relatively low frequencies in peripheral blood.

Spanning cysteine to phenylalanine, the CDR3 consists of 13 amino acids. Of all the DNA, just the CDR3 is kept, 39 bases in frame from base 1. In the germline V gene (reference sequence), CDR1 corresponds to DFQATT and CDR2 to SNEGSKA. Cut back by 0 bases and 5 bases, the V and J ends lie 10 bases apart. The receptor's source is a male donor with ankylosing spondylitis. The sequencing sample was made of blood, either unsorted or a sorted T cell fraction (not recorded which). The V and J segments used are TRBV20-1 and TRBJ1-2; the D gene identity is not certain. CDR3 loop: CSARESAFYGYTF. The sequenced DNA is TGCAGTGCTAGAGAGAGCGCCTTTTATGGCTACACCTTC.